Listed below are T cell receptor beta chains from one sample, sequenced in a study of cytomegalovirus exposure and HLA in healthy donors. The table came from immunoSEQ multiplex PCR; TCRdb's copy has only in-frame clones and leaves some out. The data contain some 150,000 clones, roughly four fifths of them singletons. The material sequenced was PBMCs. These receptors all come from a woman in her thirties in good health and CMV-seropositive. Both conserved end residues are part of each CDR3. D genes are given only for firm matches. The size entry is marked missing in some rows and otherwise reads once, few, many or a size class.

CASSEQALEGNSPLHF | TGTGCCAGCAGTGAACAGGCTTTAGAGGGTAATTCACCCCTCCACTTT | TRBJ1-6 | TRBV2 | - | -
CAWSPTDRVNEKLFF | TGTGCCTGGAGTCCGACGGACAGGGTCAATGAAAAACTGTTTTTT | TRBJ1-4 | TRBV30 | - | TRBD1
CASSSPESRNEQFF | TGTGCCAGCAGCTCCCCGGAGTCTAGGAATGAGCAGTTCTTC | TRBJ2-1 | TRBV7-9 | few | -
CASSEEGLAGGNEQYF | TGTGCCAGCAGCGAAGAGGGACTAGCGGGAGGTAACGAGCAGTACTTC | TRBJ2-7 | TRBV9 | - | TRBD2
CASNTGETQYF | TGTGCCAGCAATACAGGGGAGACCCAGTACTTC | TRBJ2-5 | TRBV28 | - | -
CASSEDDRPNSPLHF | TGTGCCAGCAGTGAGGATGACAGGCCCAATTCACCCCTCCACTTT | TRBJ1-6 | TRBV2 | - | -
CATGQYSNQPQHF | TGTGCCACCGGACAGTATAGCAATCAGCCCCAGCATTTT | TRBJ1-5 | TRBV28 | - | -
CASSLGGAAEAFF | TGTGCCAGCAGCTTAGGCGGGGCGGCTGAAGCTTTCTTT | TRBJ1-1 | TRBV7-9 | - | -
CAISESLGSRSPLHF | TGTGCCATCAGTGAGTCCTTGGGGAGTAGATCACCCCTCCACTTT | TRBJ1-6 | TRBV10-3 | - | -
CASIRIGDTEAFF | TGTGCCAGTATTCGCATCGGTGACACTGAAGCTTTCTTT | TRBJ1-1 | TRBV19 | - | -
CASSRPSGSVYEQYF | TGTGCCAGCAGCCGACCTAGCGGGAGTGTGTACGAGCAGTACTTC | TRBJ2-7 | TRBV7-2 | - | TRBD2
CASSLRETAGYEQYF | TGTGCCAGCAGCTTGAGGGAGACAGCGGGCTACGAGCAGTACTTC | TRBJ2-7 | TRBV7-9 | - | -
CASSLARQGEIYNEQFF | TGTGCCAGCAGCTTAGCGAGACAGGGGGAAATCTACAATGAGCAGTTCTTC | TRBJ2-1 | TRBV7-9 | - | TRBD1
CASSLDKGTSGSYEQYF | TGTGCCAGCAGCTTAGATAAGGGGACTAGCGGGAGTTACGAGCAGTACTTC | TRBJ2-7 | TRBV11-2 | - | TRBD2
CASSPYTGGNTIYF | TGCGCCAGCAGCCCCTACACAGGGGGCAACACCATATATTTT | TRBJ1-3 | TRBV5-1 | - | TRBD1
CASSIRIPGQGLSPLHF | TGTGCCAGTAGTATCCGTATACCGGGACAGGGTTTATCACCCCTCCACTTT | TRBJ1-6 | TRBV19 | - | TRBD1
CASRVTGVASYNEQFF | TGTGCCAGTAGAGTGACGGGGGTAGCCTCCTACAATGAGCAGTTCTTC | TRBJ2-1 | TRBV19 | - | -
CATSGGQYSNQPQHF | TGTGCCACGAGTGGGGGACAGTATAGCAATCAGCCCCAGCATTTT | TRBJ1-5 | TRBV2 | - | TRBD1
CASSQAGIHGYTF | TGTGCCAGCAGCCAAGCAGGGATACATGGCTACACCTTC | TRBJ1-2 | TRBV14 | medium-sized | -
CASTRTGPRGAEQYF | TGTGCCAGCACGAGGACAGGTCCACGAGGTGCCGAGCAGTACTTC | TRBJ2-7 | TRBV25-1 | - | TRBD1
CASSSSTGGSEQFF | TGTGCCAGCAGCTCCTCGACAGGGGGGAGTGAGCAGTTCTTC | TRBJ2-1 | TRBV11-2 | few | TRBD1
CASSLTGNEQFF | TGTGCCAGCAGTCTTACAGGGAATGAGCAGTTCTTC | TRBJ2-1 | TRBV6-1 | - | -
CASAHLEGGSKETQYF | TGTGCTAGTGCCCACCTCGAGGGAGGGTCGAAGGAGACCCAGTACTTC | TRBJ2-5 | TRBV12-5 | - | TRBD2
CASSTRTVTGELFF | TGCGCCAGCAGCACCCGGACAGTCACCGGGGAGCTGTTTTTT | TRBJ2-2 | TRBV5-1 | - | -
CASSFVPSGEQYF | TGTGCCAGCAGCTTTGTCCCCTCGGGGGAGCAGTACTTC | TRBJ2-7 | TRBV7-9 | - | -
CASSVEGLYEQYF | TGTGCCAGCAGCGTAGAAGGACTTTACGAGCAGTACTTC | TRBJ2-7 | TRBV6-5 | - | -
CSLTVTDTQYF | TGCAGCCTCACAGTGACAGATACGCAGTATTTT | TRBJ2-3 | TRBV29-1 | - | -
CASSREYGYTF | TGTGCCAGTAGTAGGGAGTATGGCTACACCTTC | TRBJ1-2 | TRBV19 | - | -
CASTGAGGLDTEAFF | TGTGCCAGTACGGGTGCTGGGGGCTTGGACACTGAAGCTTTCTTT | TRBJ1-1 | TRBV19 | - | -
CASSLPDRAEGYTF | TGCGCCAGCAGCTTGCCTGACAGGGCGGAGGGCTACACCTTC | TRBJ1-2 | TRBV5-1 | - | TRBD1
CASSLESRAAGANVLTF | TGTGCCAGCAGCTTAGAGTCCAGGGCTGCTGGGGCCAACGTCCTGACTTTC | TRBJ2-6 | TRBV7-6 | once | -
CASSLAGFDAEAFF | TGTGCCAGCAGTTTGGCAGGGTTCGACGCTGAAGCTTTCTTT | TRBJ1-1 | TRBV28 | - | -
CAIGQGGSNQPQHF | TGTGCCATCGGTCAGGGAGGTAGCAATCAGCCCCAGCATTTT | TRBJ1-5 | TRBV10-3 | - | -
CARGWGTGPLRLATNEKLFF | TGTGCCAGGGGGTGGGGGACAGGGCCTCTCCGACTTGCAACTAATGAAAAACTGTTTTTT | TRBJ1-4 | TRBV18 | once | TRBD1
CASSGQGQAEAFF | TGTGCCAGCAGCGGACAGGGGCAGGCTGAAGCCTTCTTT | TRBJ1-1 | TRBV7-9 | - | TRBD1
CASLRQNSYEQYF | TGTGCCAGCTTAAGACAGAACTCCTACGAGCAGTACTTC | TRBJ2-7 | TRBV2 | - | -
CASSQARPGSPEAFF | TGCGCCAGCAGCCAAGCCCGCCCAGGGTCGCCTGAAGCTTTCTTT | TRBJ1-1 | TRBV4-3 | - | -
CASSQLGGGTEAFF | TGCGCCAGCAGCCAGTTGGGGGGAGGGACTGAAGCTTTCTTT | TRBJ1-1 | TRBV4-3 | - | -
CASSKEGQGASMNTEAFF | TGTGCCAGTAGTAAAGAGGGGCAGGGGGCGTCAATGAACACTGAAGCTTTCTTT | TRBJ1-1 | TRBV19 | - | TRBD1
CASSAQLAGGLGEQFF | TGCGCCAGCAGCGCACAACTAGCGGGAGGTCTGGGGGAGCAGTTCTTC | TRBJ2-1 | TRBV4-3 | - | TRBD2
CASSQTTVNYGYTF | TGCGCCAGCAGTCAGACGACAGTTAACTATGGCTACACCTTC | TRBJ1-2 | TRBV5-1 | - | -
CASSTDYYEQYF | TGCGCCAGCAGTACCGACTACTACGAGCAGTACTTC | TRBJ2-7 | TRBV5-1 | - | -
CASSQDQDEQYF | TGCGCCAGCAGCCAAGATCAGGACGAGCAGTACTTC | TRBJ2-7 | TRBV4-1 | few | -
CASRSTGSNTEAFF | TGCGCCAGCAGATCCACAGGGTCGAACACTGAAGCTTTCTTT | TRBJ1-1 | TRBV5-1 | - | -
CASSVGTGRNEQFF | TGTGCCAGCAGCGTAGGAACAGGGCGGAATGAGCAGTTCTTC | TRBJ2-1 | TRBV9 | - | -
CASSPYRGGPLHF | TGTGCCAGCAGCCCGTACAGGGGTGGACCCCTCCACTTT | TRBJ1-6 | TRBV7-2 | - | TRBD1
CASSLGGRATGELFF | TGTGCCAGCAGCTTAGGGGGGAGGGCCACCGGGGAGCTGTTTTTT | TRBJ2-2 | TRBV7-2 | - | TRBD2
CASNIQGEGQPQHF | TGTGCCAGCAACATACAGGGTGAGGGTCAGCCCCAGCATTTT | TRBJ1-5 | TRBV5-8 | - | -
CASSLPGKGYTF | TGTGCCAGCAGCTTGCCGGGAAAAGGCTACACCTTC | TRBJ1-2 | TRBV5-6 | - | -
CASSWVRGSYEQYF | TGCGCCAGCAGCTGGGTGAGAGGCTCCTACGAGCAGTACTTC | TRBJ2-7 | TRBV5-1 | - | -
CASSPYSGGPYGYTF | TGTGCCAGCAGTCCTTACTCGGGGGGTCCCTATGGCTACACCTTC | TRBJ1-2 | TRBV27 | - | -
CASIQTRWSGGTDTQYF | TGTGCCAGCATCCAAACCCGGTGGAGCGGAGGGACAGATACGCAGTATTTT | TRBJ2-3 | TRBV7-2 | - | -